The 27 T cell receptor beta chains presented below share a single source sample, sequenced in a study of blood T cell repertoires in COVID-19. Repertoires were generated with immunoSEQ multiplex PCR, while TCRdb's copy carries only in-frame clones and drops some. The sample has around 140,000 clones, approximately 86% seen once. Sequenced input: peripheral blood. These receptors were obtained from a woman in her 70s with COVID-19, enrolled during active disease.

In this sample, this clone turned up a few times. Possible read error: a much larger clone is one base away. The same CDR3 also results from other DNA sequences found in this sample. This chain uses TRBV29-1 with TRBJ2-5; 9 bases are shared with TRBD1. The CDR3 has 14 residues. Germline-derived CDR1 and CDR2 are SQVTM and ANQGSEA. The J segment lost 4 bases and the V segment lost 6 bases, leaving 9 bases of the junction unmatched. The DNA for the CDR3 is TGCAGCGTGGGGGGACAGGGTGGGGGAGAGACCCAGTACTTC. It is translated as CSVGGQGGGETQYF.

V is TRBV2 and J is TRBJ2-1, with D possibly TRBD1 on 6 matching bases. Germline V gives CDR1 SNHLY, CDR2 FYNNEI. Trimming removed 5 bases at V and 5 bases at J, with 13 bases between. This CDR3 is built from 14 residues. CDR3 residues: CASSPLGGNNEQFF. In nucleotides, the CDR3 is TGTGCCAGCAGTCCGCTAGGGGGAAACAATGAGCAGTTCTTC.

The CDR3 region has the DNA TGTGCCAGCAGTGCGAGGAGGGACCGCACTGAAGCTTTCTTT. Translation: CASSARRDRTEAFF. V usage is TRBV2 and J usage is TRBJ1-1, with D maybe TRBD1 (5 bases). Germline CDR1 is SNHLY and CDR2 is FYNNEI. This CDR3 comprises 14 residues. The V and J ends lost 4 bases and 4 bases respectively, with 13 bases between them.

The chain has TRBV6-6 and TRBJ2-3, with a tentative D call TRBD1 (6 bases). Germline V gene data show CDR1 as MNHNY and CDR2 as SVGAGI (reference sequence). The V end lost 5 bases, the J end lost 14 bases, and 17 bases lay between the germline ends. The CDR3 spans 12 residues. In DNA form, the CDR3 reads TGTGCCAGCAGTCCCCGGGACAACCTTCTGTATTTT. It codes for CASSPRDNLLYF.

The CDR3 coding sequence is TGTGCCAGCAGCCAAGATACAGGACCGCCCTATGGCTACACCTTC. Residues: CASSQDTGPPYGYTF. The chain links TRBV3-1 (or the pseudogene TRBV3-2) to TRBJ1-2, with a possible D match to TRBD1 (5 bases). The germline V gene encodes CDR1 LGHDT and CDR2 YNNKEL (reference sequence). CDR3 length: 15 amino acids. Trimming took 0 bases from V and 4 from J, leaving 12 bases between them.

This sequence joins TRBV27 and TRBJ2-5; 7 positions agree with TRBD2. The CDR3 totals 14 residues. The junction had 2 bases not matched to a gene; V was cut back by 3 bases and J by 1 base. Germline V lookup: CDR1 MNHEY, CDR2 SMNVEV (reference sequence). The DNA for the CDR3 is TGTGCCAGCAGTTTCCGCGGGGGCCAAGAGACCCAGTACTTC. Translated, it gives CASSFRGGQETQYF.

V usage is TRBV7-8 and J usage is TRBJ2-5; 10 bases align to TRBD2. V trimming: 3 bases; J trimming: 1 base; junction bases outside the gene matches: 5. The CDR3 is made up of 16 amino acids. Germline CDR1 is SGHVS and CDR2 is FQNEAQ. The CDR3 reads CASSFPRTSGQETQYF. Written as DNA, the CDR3 is TGTGCCAGCAGCTTCCCTAGGACTAGCGGCCAAGAGACCCAGTACTTC.

This clone came up once. CDR3 residues: CASSLQSAGSSYNEQFF. The CDR3 DNA reads as TGCGCCAGCAGCTTGCAGTCCGCCGGGAGCTCCTACAATGAGCAGTTCTTC. The V call is TRBV5-1, the J call TRBJ2-1; a possible D gene is TRBD2 (6 bases). The CDR3 spans 17 residues. Germline lookup yields CDR1 SGHRS and CDR2 YFSETQ. Trimming left V 1 base short and J 0 bases short, with 14 bases between. Variable domain in full (rest from reference TRBV5-1 and TRBJ2-1): KAGVTQTPRYLIKTRGQQVTLSCSPISGHRSVSWYQQTPGQGLQFLFEYFSETQRNKGNFPGRFSGRQFSNSRSEMNVSTLELGDSALYLCASSLQSAGSSYNEQFFGPGTRLTVL.

The chain is built from TRBV27 and TRBJ1-3; 9 bases are shared with TRBD1. Germline V gene sequence: CDR1 MNHEY, CDR2 SMNVEV (reference sequence). J was trimmed by 0 bases and V by 7 bases; bases with no gene match: 13. The CDR3 covers 18 residues. CDR3 sequence (DNA): TGTGCCAGCACCGACCCGGGACAGGGAGTAACCTCTGGAAACACCATATATTTT. Its translation: CASTDPGQGVTSGNTIYF.

V gene TRBV30 combines with J gene TRBJ2-5; TRBD1 aligns across 8 bases. Germline V gives CDR1 GTSNPN, CDR2 SVGIG (reference sequence). J gave up 1 base and V 2 bases, and 6 bases lay outside the gene matches. The CDR3 is made up of 15 amino acids. The CDR3 DNA sequence: TGTGCCTGGAGTATCGGCAGGGGGCGCCAAGAGACCCAGTACTTC. Its protein is CAWSIGRGRQETQYF.

This clone appeared a single time. The CDR3 coding sequence is TGTGCCATCAGTGGAACAGGGTTCGGCACAGATACGCAGTATTTT. The encoded protein is CAISGTGFGTDTQYF. The chain has TRBV10-3 and TRBJ2-3; TRBD1 is a possible D gene (6 bases). CDR1 and CDR2 from the germline V gene are ENHRY and SYGVKD. The CDR3 covers 15 residues. V shed 4 bases and J shed 1 base, with 12 bases lying between them.

The chain recombines TRBV2 with TRBJ1-1; D uncertain. The CDR3 spans 13 residues. Trimming shortened V by 7 bases and J by 6 bases, and 15 bases separated the two germline ends. The germline CDR1 and CDR2 sequences are SNHLY and FYNNEI. CDR3 sequence: CASTGVGFAEAFF. The CDR3, as DNA: TGTGCCAGCACCGGGGTCGGTTTCGCTGAAGCTTTCTTT.

The chain couples TRBV2 to TRBJ1-6; D remains ambiguous. The CDR3 has 15 amino acids. Germline V gene data show CDR1 as SNHLY and CDR2 as FYNNEI. V was shortened by 1 base and J by 8 bases, with 12 bases between the two germline ends. The CDR3 DNA reads TGTGCCAGCAGTGAAGAGTCCCTACCCCATTCACCCCTCCACTTT. This codes for CASSEESLPHSPLHF.

In this sample, this clone turned up once. The chain couples TRBV28 to TRBJ2-1, with D maybe TRBD1 (6 bases). CDR1 and CDR2 (germline): MDHEN, SYDVKM. The V and J ends lost 7 bases and 8 bases respectively, with 21 bases between them. The CDR3 has 15 residues. The CDR3 sequence is CASTNPAGTPHEQFF. CDR3 sequence (DNA): TGTGCCAGCACTAACCCGGCTGGGACACCCCATGAGCAGTTCTTC.

The V gene is TRBV15, the J gene TRBJ2-5; D ambiguous. The CDR3 loop spans 15 amino acids. V dropped 0 bases and J dropped 2 bases, with 10 bases sitting between them. Germline V gene lookup returns CDR1 LNHNV and CDR2 YYDKDF (reference sequence). The CDR3 here is CATSRDLYEQETQYF. As DNA, the CDR3 is TGTGCCACCAGCAGAGATTTGTATGAGCAAGAGACCCAGTACTTC.

V usage is TRBV30 and J usage is TRBJ2-1; 13 nucleotides align to TRBD2. The CDR3 contains 14 residues. CDR1 is GTSNPN and CDR2 is SVGIG in the germline V gene (reference sequence). The trim removed 5 bases at V and 6 bases at J, leaving 4 bases unmatched. The CDR3 spells CAWSGLAGFNEQFF. In DNA, the CDR3 is TGTGCCTGGTCGGGACTAGCGGGATTCAATGAGCAGTTCTTC.

In the case of this clone: This sample includes further DNA sequences coding for the same CDR3. V usage is TRBV3-1 (or the pseudogene TRBV3-2) and J usage is TRBJ1-1, with TRBD1 as a possible D gene (5 bases). The CDR3 spans 16 residues. CDR1 and CDR2 from the germline V gene are LGHDT and YNNKEL (reference sequence). The V and J ends lost 1 base and 0 bases respectively, with 12 bases between them. In nucleotides, the CDR3 is TGTGCCAGCAGCCAAGGGGGGGGAGCCCTGAACACTGAAGCTTTCTTT. Translation: CASSQGGGALNTEAFF.

The rearrangement uses TRBV7-2 and TRBJ1-2; a weak D match, TRBD1 (5 bases). The V end lost 1 base, the J end lost 1 base, and 7 bases lay between the germline ends. The CDR3 is 14 residues long. Germline assignment: CDR1 SGHTA and CDR2 FQGNSA. The CDR3 spells CASSLGQNNYGYTF. The CDR3 DNA sequence: TGTGCCAGCAGCTTAGGACAGAATAACTATGGCTACACCTTC.

The chain combines TRBV2 with TRBJ2-3, with 11 bases matching TRBD2. Germline V lookup: CDR1 SNHLY, CDR2 FYNNEI. V lost 7 bases to trimming and J lost 4 bases; unmatched junction nucleotides: 7. The CDR3 totals 15 residues. The CDR3 nucleotides are TGTGCCAGCACCCTAGCGGGGGGATATGCAGATACGCAGTATTTT. This encodes CASTLAGGYADTQYF. The whole variable domain, filled in from reference TRBV2 and TRBJ2-3, reads EPEVTQTPSHQVTQMGQEVILRCVPISNHLYFYWYRQILGQKVEFLVSFYNNEISEKSEIFDDQFSVERPDGSNFTLKIRSTKLEDSAMYFCASTLAGGYADTQYFGPGTRLTVL.

The chain joins TRBV2 to TRBJ2-5; D gene unclear. Trimming cost V 4 bases and J 5 bases, with 11 bases left between them. The CDR3 runs to 13 residues. Per the germline V gene, CDR1 is SNHLY and CDR2 is FYNNEI. The CDR3 DNA sequence: TGTGCCAGCAGTGTCAGCGTGCTGGAGACCCAGTACTTC. It translates to CASSVSVLETQYF.

This clone came up once. The rearrangement links TRBV6-6 to TRBJ1-2; perhaps TRBD1 as D (5 bases). The CDR3 extends over 15 amino acids. CDR1 MNHNY and CDR2 SVGAGI come from the germline V gene (reference sequence). V was clipped by 0 bases and J by 4 bases, with 12 bases between them. The CDR3 sequence: CASSYSGDLGYGYTF. CDR3 nucleotide sequence: TGTGCCAGCAGTTACTCAGGGGACTTGGGCTATGGCTACACCTTC.

This clone appeared a single time. This chain links TRBV27 with TRBJ1-4, with TRBD1 identical over 8 bases. Germline CDR1 MNHEY, CDR2 SMNVEV (reference sequence). V gave up 5 bases and J gave up 8 bases; unmatched junction bases: 10. The CDR3 extends over 15 amino acids. CDR3 amino acids: CASSPTGEVGEKLFF. CDR3 coding DNA: TGTGCCAGCAGTCCGACAGGGGAGGTAGGGGAAAAACTGTTTTTT.

The chain uses TRBV7-8 and TRBJ2-1; 9 bases map to TRBD1. CDR1 and CDR2 from the germline V gene are SGHVS and FQNEAQ. The CDR3 covers 15 residues. V lost 4 bases and J lost 4; bases outside the gene matches: 5. The chain's CDR3 is CASSSWGQGYNEQFF. As DNA, the CDR3 is TGTGCCAGCAGCTCTTGGGGACAGGGATACAATGAGCAGTTCTTC.

The rearrangement uses TRBV7-2 and TRBJ1-4; 10 bases align to TRBD1. CDR1 and CDR2 (germline): SGHTA, FQGNSA. V lost 5 bases, J lost 8 bases, and 8 bases stayed unmatched. This CDR3 contains 15 residues. For the CDR3, the DNA is TGTGCCAGCAGCCCTCCGGGGACAGGGGCCGAAAAACTGTTTTTT. It translates to CASSPPGTGAEKLFF.

The rearrangement uses TRBV7-9 and TRBJ1-3; D is ambiguous. The germline CDR1 and CDR2 sequences are SEHNR and FQNEAQ (reference sequence). V was clipped by 6 bases and J by 2 bases, with 8 bases between them. The CDR3 is 13 residues long. The CDR3 loop reads CASRVAPGNTIYF. The CDR3 nucleotides read TGTGCCAGCAGGGTAGCCCCTGGAAACACCATATATTTT.

This chain links TRBV5-1 with TRBJ1-1, with D unresolved. There are 16 residues in the CDR3. V was trimmed by 0 bases and J by 0 bases, leaving 12 bases between them. Germline loops: CDR1 SGHRS, CDR2 YFSETQ. As DNA, the CDR3 is TGCGCCAGCAGCTTGGATGGCGGATACTTGAACACTGAAGCTTTCTTT. Its protein product is CASSLDGGYLNTEAFF.

The chain recombines TRBV29-1 with TRBJ1-1; 9 bases fit TRBD1. V lost 5 bases to trimming and J lost 3 bases; unmatched junction nucleotides: 10. Germline V gene lookup returns CDR1 SQVTM and CDR2 ANQGSEA. This CDR3 has 15 amino acids. The CDR3 here is CSVFPPGQGHTEAFF. The CDR3 DNA is TGCAGCGTTTTTCCCCCGGGACAGGGCCACACTGAAGCTTTCTTT.